This entry features one TCR beta chain sequence. This specimen belongs to a study of regulatory T cells in long-lasting Graves disease. Across the whole study: Duration of antithyroid drug therapy among newly diagnosed Graves' patients was under 3 months.

The CDR3 has 17 amino acids. Germline lookup yields CDR1 MNHNS and CDR2 SASEGT. Trimming took off 6 bases at V and 6 bases at J, with 24 bases between the two ends. Building of the TCR beta libraries involved iRepertoire HTBI primers and Arm-PCR of CDR3 regions. TCRdb re-derived calls from the multiplex PCR reads in MiXCR, one entry per CDR3 protein. Here the sample spans fewer than 550,000 distinct CDR3 sequences, about a sixth being singletons. Stated time point: newly diagnosed GD, antithyroid drugs for less than 3 months. RNA from PBMCs was the source of the TCR library. These same data were also listed under a study on T cells in Graves' hyperthyroidism and ophthalmopathy. That paper states: Disease duration under 2 months; hyperthyroidism patients were aged 18 to 65. Uncontrolled infection, other autoimmune disease, pregnancy or lactation barred patients from enrollment. The HTBI primer set was used in a first-round RT-PCR of the TCR CDR3.

V is TRBV6-1 and J is TRBJ2-1, with D possibly TRBD2 on 6 matching bases. The sequenced sample was peripheral blood mononuclear cells (PBMCs), obtained at new diagnosis, from a patient treated with antithyroid drugs. The clonotype comes from a young woman with Graves disease. In DNA form, the CDR3 reads TGTGCCAGCAGCATGCCCGGTGGGCGGGATATTGGCAATGAGCAGTTCTTC. Amino acids: CASSMPGGRDIGNEQFF.